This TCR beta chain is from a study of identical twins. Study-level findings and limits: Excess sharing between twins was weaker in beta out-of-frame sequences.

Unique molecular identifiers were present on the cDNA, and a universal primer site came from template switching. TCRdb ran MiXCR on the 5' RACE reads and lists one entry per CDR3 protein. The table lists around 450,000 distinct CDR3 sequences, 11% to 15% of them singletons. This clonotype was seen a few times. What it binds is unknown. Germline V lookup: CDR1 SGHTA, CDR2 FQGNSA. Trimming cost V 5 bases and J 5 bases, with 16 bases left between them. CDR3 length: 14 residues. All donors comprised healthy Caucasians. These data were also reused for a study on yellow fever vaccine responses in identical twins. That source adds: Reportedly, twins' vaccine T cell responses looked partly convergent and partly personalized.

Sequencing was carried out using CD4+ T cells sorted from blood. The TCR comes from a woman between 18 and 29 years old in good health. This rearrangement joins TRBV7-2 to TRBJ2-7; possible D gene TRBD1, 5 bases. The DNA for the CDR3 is TGTGCCAGCAGCCCATCCAGGGATAGGGACGAGCAGTACTTC. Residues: CASSPSRDRDEQYF.